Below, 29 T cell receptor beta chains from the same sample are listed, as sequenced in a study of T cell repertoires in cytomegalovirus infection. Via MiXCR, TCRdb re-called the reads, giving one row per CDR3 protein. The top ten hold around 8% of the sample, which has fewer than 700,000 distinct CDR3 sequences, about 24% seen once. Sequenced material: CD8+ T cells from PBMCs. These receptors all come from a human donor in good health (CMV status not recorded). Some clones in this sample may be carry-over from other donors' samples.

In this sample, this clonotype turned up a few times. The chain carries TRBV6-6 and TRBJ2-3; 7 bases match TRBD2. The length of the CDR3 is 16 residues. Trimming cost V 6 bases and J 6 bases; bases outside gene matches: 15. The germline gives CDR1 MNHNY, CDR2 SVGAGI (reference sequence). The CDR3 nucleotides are TGTGCCAGCAGCCCCAGCGGGGAAAATAGACCGGATACGCAGTATTTT. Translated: CASSPSGENRPDTQYF.

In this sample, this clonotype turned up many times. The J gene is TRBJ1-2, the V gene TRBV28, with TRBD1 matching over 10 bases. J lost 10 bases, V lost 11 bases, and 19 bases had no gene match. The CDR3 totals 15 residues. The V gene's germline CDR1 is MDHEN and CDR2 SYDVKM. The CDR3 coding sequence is TGTGCCTGCACCTCGGGACAGGGGTTTGGGGGTGCCTACACCTTC. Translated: CACTSGQGFGGAYTF.

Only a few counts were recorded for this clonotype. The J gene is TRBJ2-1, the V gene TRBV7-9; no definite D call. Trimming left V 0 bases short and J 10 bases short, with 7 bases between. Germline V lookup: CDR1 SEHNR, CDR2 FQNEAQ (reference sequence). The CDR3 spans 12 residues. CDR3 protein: CASSLAGKEQFF. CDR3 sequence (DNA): TGTGCCAGCAGCTTAGCGGGAAAGGAGCAGTTCTTC. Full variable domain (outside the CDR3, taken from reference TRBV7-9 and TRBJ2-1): DTGVSQNPRHKITKRGQNVTFRCDPISEHNRLYWYRQTLGQGPEFLTYFQNEAQLEKSRLLSDRFSAERPKGSFSTLEIQRTEQGDSAMYLCASSLAGKEQFFGPGTRLTVL.

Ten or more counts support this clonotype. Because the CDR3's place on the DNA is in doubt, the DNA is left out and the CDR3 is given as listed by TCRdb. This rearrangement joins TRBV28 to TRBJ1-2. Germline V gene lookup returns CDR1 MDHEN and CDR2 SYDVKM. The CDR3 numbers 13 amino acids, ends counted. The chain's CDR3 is CASSTSGSGGYTF.

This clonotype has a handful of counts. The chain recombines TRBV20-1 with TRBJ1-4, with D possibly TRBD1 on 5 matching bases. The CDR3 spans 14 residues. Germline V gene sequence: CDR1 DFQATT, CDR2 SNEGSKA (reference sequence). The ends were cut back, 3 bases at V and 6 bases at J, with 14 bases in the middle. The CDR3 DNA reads TGCAGTGCTAGTTCTACCCAGGGATATGAAAAACTGTTTTTT. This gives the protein CSASSTQGYEKLFF.

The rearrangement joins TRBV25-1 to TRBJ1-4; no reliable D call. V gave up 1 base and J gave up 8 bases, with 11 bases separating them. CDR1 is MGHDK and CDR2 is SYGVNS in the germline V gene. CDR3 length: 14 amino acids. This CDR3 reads CASSEFSGTEKLFF. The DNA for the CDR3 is TGTGCCAGCAGTGAATTCAGTGGAACCGAAAAACTGTTTTTT.

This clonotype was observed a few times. The CDR3 loop reads CASSQASYNEQFF. CDR3 nucleotide sequence: TGTGCCAGCAGCCAGGCTAGCTACAATGAGCAGTTCTTC. V and J are TRBV14 and TRBJ2-1; D not certain. Germline V gene sequence: CDR1 SGHDN, CDR2 FVKESK. CDR3 length: 13 amino acids. V lost 3 bases and J 3 bases, leaving 6 bases between the germline ends. The full variable domain, completed using reference TRBV14 and TRBJ2-1, is EAGVTQFPSHSVIEKGQTVTLRCDPISGHDNLYWYRRVMGKEIKFLLHFVKESKQDESGMPNNRFLAERTGGTYSTLKVQPAELEDSGVYFCASSQASYNEQFFGPGTRLTVL.

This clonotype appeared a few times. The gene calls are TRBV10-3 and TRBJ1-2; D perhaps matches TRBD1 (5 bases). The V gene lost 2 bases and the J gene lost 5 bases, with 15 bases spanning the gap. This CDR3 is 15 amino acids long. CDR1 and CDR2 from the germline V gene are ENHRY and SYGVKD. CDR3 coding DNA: TGTGCCATCAGTGAGGGAGGTGAGGGGCGATATGGCTACACCTTC. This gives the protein CAISEGGEGRYGYTF.

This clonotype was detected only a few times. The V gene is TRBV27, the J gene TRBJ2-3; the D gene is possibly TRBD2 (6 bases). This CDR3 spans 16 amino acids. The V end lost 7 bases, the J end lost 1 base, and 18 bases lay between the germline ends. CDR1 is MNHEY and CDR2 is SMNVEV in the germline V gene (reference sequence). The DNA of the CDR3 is TGTGCCAGCACTTTCCTGGGAGGAGGGGGCACAGATACGCAGTATTTT. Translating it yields CASTFLGGGGTDTQYF.

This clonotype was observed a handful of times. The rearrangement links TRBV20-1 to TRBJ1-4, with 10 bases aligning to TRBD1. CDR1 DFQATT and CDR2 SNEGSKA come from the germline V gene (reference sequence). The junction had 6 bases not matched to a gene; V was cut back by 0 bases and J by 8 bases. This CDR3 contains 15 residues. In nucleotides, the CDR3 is TGCAGTGCTAGAGATTTGGGACAGGGGCACGAAAAACTGTTTTTT. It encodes CSARDLGQGHEKLFF.

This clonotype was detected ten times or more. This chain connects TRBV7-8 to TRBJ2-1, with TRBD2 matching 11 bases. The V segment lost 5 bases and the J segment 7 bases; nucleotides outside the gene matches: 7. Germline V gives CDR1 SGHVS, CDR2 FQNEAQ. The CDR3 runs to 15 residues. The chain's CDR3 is CASSLSGGDKNEQFF. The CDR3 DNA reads TGTGCCAGCAGCCTTAGCGGGGGGGATAAAAATGAGCAGTTCTTC.

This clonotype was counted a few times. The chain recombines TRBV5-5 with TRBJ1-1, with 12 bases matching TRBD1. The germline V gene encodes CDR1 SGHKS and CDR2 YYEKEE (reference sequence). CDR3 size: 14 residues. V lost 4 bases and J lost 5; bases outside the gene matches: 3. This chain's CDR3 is CASSPGQGATEAFF. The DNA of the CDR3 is TGTGCCAGCAGCCCGGGACAGGGGGCGACTGAAGCTTTCTTT.

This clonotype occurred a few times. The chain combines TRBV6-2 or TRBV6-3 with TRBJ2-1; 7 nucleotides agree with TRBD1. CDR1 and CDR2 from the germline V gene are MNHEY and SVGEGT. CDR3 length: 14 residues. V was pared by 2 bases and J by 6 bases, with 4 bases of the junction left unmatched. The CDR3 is CASSYRGQVNEQFF. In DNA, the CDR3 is TGTGCCAGCAGTTACAGGGGGCAAGTCAATGAGCAGTTCTTC.

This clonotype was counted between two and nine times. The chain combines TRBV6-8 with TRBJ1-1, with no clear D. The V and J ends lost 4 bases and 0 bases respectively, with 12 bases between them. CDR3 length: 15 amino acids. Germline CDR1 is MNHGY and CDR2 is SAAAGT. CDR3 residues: CASSLNLHLNTEAFF. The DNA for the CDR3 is TGTGCCAGCAGTTTGAACTTACATCTGAACACTGAAGCTTTCTTT.

The CDR3 reads CASTTLRGDTEAFF. The CDR3 DNA reads as TGTGCCAGCACAACCCTGAGAGGGGACACTGAAGCTTTCTTT. V is TRBV6-6 and J is TRBJ1-1, with D perhaps TRBD1 (5 bases). This CDR3 has 14 residues. Deletions cut 7 bases from V and 3 bases from J, with 15 bases between. Germline assignment: CDR1 MNHNY and CDR2 SVGAGI (reference sequence).

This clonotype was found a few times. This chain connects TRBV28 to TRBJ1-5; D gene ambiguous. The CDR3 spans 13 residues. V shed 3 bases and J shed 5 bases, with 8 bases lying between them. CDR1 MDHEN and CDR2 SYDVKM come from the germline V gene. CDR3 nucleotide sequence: TGTGCCAGCAGTTTCCGAGGAGATCAGCCCCAGCATTTT. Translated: CASSFRGDQPQHF.

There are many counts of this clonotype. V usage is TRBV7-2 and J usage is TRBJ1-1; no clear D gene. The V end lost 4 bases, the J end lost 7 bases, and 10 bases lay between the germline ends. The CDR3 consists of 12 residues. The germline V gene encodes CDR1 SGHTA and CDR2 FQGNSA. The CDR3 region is CASSYRRGEAFF. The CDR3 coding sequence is TGTGCCAGCAGCTACCGACGGGGTGAAGCTTTCTTT.

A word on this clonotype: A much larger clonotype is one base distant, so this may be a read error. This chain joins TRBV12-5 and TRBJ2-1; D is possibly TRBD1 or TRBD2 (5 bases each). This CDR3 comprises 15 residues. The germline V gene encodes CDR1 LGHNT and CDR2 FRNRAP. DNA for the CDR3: TGTGCTAGTGGTTTGGGGGGGACCGGCAGCAATAAGCAGTTCTTC. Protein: CASGLGGTGSNKQFF.

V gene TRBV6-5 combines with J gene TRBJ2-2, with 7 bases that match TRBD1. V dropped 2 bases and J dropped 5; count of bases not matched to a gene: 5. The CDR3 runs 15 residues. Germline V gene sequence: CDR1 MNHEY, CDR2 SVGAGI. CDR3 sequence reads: CASSYNEGATGELFF. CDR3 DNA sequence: TGTGCCAGCAGTTACAATGAGGGGGCGACCGGGGAGCTGTTTTTT.

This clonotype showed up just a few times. This CDR3 is CASSSRIMNTEAFF. The CDR3 bases are TGTGCCAGCAGCTCCCGAATCATGAACACTGAAGCTTTCTTT. The chain links TRBV7-9 to TRBJ1-1; no clear D. The CDR3 has 14 residues. Trimming removed 4 bases from V and 0 bases from J, with 9 bases in between. Per the germline V gene, CDR1 is SEHNR and CDR2 is FQNEAQ (reference sequence).

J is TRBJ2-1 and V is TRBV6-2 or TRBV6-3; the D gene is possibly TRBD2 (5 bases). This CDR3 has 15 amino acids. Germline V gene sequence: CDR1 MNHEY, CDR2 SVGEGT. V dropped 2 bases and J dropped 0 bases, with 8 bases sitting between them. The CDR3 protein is CASSYRGSSYNEQFF. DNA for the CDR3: TGTGCCAGCAGTTACAGAGGGAGCTCCTACAATGAGCAGTTCTTC.

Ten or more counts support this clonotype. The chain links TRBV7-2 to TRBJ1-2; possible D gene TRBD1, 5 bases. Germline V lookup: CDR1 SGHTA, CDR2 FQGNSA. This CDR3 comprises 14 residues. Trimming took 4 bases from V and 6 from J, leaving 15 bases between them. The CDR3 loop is CASSSWDFIDGYTF. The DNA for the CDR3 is TGTGCCAGCAGCTCCTGGGACTTCATCGATGGCTACACCTTC.

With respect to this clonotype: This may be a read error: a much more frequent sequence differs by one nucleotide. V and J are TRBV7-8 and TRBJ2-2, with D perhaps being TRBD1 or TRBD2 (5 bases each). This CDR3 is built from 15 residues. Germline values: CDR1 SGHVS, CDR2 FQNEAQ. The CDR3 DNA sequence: TGTGTCAGCAGCCGACGCCGGGGACCCACCGGGGAGCTGTTTTTT. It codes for CVSSRRRGPTGELFF.

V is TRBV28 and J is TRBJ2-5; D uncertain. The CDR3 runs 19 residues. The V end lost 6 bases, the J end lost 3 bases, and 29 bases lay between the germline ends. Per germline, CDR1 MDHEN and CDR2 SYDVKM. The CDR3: CASRFGPHRGLSFKETQYF. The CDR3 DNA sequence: TGTGCCAGCAGATTTGGGCCTCATCGTGGGTTGTCATTTAAAGAGACCCAGTACTTC.

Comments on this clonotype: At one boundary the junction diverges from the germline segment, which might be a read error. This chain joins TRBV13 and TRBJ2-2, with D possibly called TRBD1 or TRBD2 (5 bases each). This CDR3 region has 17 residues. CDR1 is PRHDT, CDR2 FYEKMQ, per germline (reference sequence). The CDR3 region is CASSLLYRDARTGELFF. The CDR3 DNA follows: TGCGCCAGCAGCTTACTCTACCGGGACGCTCGGACCGGGGAGCTGTTTTTT.

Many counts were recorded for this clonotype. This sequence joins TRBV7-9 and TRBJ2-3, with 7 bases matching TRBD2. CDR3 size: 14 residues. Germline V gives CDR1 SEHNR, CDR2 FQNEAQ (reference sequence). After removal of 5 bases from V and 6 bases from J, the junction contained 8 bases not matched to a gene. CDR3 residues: CASSPRTRVDTQYF. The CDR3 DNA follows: TGTGCCAGCAGCCCCCGGACTAGGGTCGATACGCAGTATTTT.

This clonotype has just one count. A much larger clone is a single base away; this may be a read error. CDR3 coding DNA: TGTGCCAGCAGCTTAGCGGGACAGGACAATGAGCAGTCCTTC. This sequence encodes CASSLAGQDNEQSF. The V call is TRBV7-8, the J call TRBJ2-1, with TRBD1 identical over 8 bases. The CDR3 contains 14 residues. CDR1 is SGHVS, CDR2 FQNEAQ, per germline.

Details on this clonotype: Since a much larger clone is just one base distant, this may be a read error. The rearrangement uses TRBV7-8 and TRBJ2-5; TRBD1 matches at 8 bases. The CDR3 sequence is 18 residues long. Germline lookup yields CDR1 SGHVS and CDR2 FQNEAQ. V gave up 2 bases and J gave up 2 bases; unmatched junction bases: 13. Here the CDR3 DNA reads TGTGCCAGCAGCTTATGGACAGGGCTTCCGGGGGATCAAGAGACCCAGTACTTC. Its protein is CASSLWTGLPGDQETQYF.

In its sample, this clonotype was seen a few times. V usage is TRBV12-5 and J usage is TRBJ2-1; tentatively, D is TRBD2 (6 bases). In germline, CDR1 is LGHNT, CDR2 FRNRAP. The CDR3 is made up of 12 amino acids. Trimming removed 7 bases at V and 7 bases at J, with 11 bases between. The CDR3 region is CASAVSGNEQFF. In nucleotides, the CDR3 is TGTGCTAGTGCCGTAAGCGGGAATGAGCAGTTCTTC.